Included here is one T cell receptor beta chain sequence, with context. The data originate from a study of technical replicates of blood from a handful of donors. This table comes from immunoSEQ multiplex PCR, and its TCRdb copy is limited to in-frame clones, with some not included. The sample lists some 64,000 clones, around 86% occurring once. J was trimmed by 1 base and V by 7 bases; bases with no gene match: 4. Germline lookup yields CDR1 SQVTM and CDR2 ANQGSEA. The CDR3 has 14 residues. The sequence came from a human donor in good health. Some clones in this sample may be carry-over from other donors' samples. Specimen: PBMCs. This chain uses TRBV29-1 with TRBJ2-2; 9 nucleotides align to TRBD2. The CDR3 loop is CSGSTSGNTGELFF. The CDR3, as DNA: TGCAGCGGGTCGACTAGCGGGAACACCGGGGAGCTGTTTTTT.